The T cell receptor beta chain under discussion was sequenced for a study of T cell responses to AZD1222 COVID-19 vaccine. General observations from the study: Sampling captured repertoires only after the peak T cell response. Mostly white British, mostly female donors; authors suggested clonal diversity may be underestimated.

About this clone: Its antigen is currently unknown.

The germline V gene encodes CDR1 LGHDT and CDR2 YNNKEL (reference sequence). CDR3 length equals 13 residues. V was cut by 2 bases and J by 0 bases, with 4 bases left in between. Repertoires were generated with immunoSEQ multiplex PCR, while TCRdb's copy carries only in-frame clones and drops some. In the table there are over 100,000 clones, about 83% of which are singletons. The chain couples TRBV3-1 (or the pseudogene TRBV3-2) to TRBJ1-2; D ambiguous. The sequence derives from an adult in good health. The starting material was peripheral blood, obtained on day 0 of AZD1222 vaccination. The CDR3 reads CASSQSTNYGYTF. DNA of the CDR3: TGTGCCAGCAGCCAAAGTACTAACTATGGCTACACCTTC.